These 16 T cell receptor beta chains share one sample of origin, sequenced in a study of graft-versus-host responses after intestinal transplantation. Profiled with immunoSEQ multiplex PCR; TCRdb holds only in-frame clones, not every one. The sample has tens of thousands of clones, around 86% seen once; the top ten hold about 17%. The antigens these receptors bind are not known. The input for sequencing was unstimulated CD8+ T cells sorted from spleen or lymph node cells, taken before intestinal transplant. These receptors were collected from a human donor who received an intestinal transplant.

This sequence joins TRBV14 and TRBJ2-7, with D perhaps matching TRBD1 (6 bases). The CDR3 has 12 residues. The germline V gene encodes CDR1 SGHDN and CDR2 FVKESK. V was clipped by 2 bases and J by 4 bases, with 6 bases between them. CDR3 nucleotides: TGTGCCAGCAGCCAAACAGGGTACGAGCAGTACTTC. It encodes CASSQTGYEQYF. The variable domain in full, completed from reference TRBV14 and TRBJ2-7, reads EAGVTQFPSHSVIEKGQTVTLRCDPISGHDNLYWYRRVMGKEIKFLLHFVKESKQDESGMPNNRFLAERTGGTYSTLKVQPAELEDSGVYFCASSQTGYEQYFGPGTRLTVT.

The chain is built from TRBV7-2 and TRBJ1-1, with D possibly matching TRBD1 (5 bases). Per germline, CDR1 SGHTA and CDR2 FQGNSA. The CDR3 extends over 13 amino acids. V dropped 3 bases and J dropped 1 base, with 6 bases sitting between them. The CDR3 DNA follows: TGTGCCAGCAGCTTCCAGGGGAACACTGAAGCTTTCTTT. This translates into CASSFQGNTEAFF. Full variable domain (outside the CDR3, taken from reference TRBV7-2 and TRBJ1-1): GAGVSQSPSNKVTEKGKDVELRCDPISGHTALYWYRQSLGQGLEFLIYFQGNSAPDKSGLPSDRFSAERTGGSVSTLTIQRTQQEDSAVYLCASSFQGNTEAFFGQGTRLTVV.

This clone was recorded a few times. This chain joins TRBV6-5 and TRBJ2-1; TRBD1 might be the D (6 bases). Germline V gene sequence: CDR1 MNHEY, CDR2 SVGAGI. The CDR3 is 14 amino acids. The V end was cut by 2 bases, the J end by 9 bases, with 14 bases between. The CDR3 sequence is CASSYRTALGEQFF. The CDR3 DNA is TGTGCCAGCAGTTACCGGACAGCCCTTGGTGAGCAGTTCTTC.

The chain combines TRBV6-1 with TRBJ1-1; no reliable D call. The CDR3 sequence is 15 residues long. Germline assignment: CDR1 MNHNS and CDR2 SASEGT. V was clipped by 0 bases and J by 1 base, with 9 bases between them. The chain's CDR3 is CASSEAWAGNTEAFF. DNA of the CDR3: TGTGCCAGCAGTGAAGCTTGGGCAGGGAACACTGAAGCTTTCTTT.

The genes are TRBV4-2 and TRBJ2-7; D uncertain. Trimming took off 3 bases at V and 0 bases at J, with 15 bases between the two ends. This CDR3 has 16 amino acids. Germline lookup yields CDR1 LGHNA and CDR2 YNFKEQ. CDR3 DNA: TGTGCCAGCAGCCAGGCCCCGGTTCTGATCTCCTACGAGCAGTACTTC. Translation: CASSQAPVLISYEQYF.

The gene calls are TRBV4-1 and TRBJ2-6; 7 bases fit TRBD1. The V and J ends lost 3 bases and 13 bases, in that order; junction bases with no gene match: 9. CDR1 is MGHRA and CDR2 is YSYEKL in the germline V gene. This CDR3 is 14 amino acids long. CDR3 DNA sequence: TGCGCCAGCAGCCACTCCTTCAGGGGGTGGGTCCTGACTTTC. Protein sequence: CASSHSFRGWVLTF.

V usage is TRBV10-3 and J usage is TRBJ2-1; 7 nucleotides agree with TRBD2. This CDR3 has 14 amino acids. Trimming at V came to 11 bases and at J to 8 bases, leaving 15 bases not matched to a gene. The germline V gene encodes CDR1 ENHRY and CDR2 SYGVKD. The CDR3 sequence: CAARDTGRIYEQFF. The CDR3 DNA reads TGTGCCGCCCGAGACACCGGGAGGATATATGAGCAGTTCTTC.

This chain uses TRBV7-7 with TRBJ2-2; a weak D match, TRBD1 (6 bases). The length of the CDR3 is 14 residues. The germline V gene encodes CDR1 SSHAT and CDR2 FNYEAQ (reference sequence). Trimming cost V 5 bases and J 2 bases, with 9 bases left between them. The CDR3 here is CASSPGQNTGELFF. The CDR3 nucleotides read TGTGCCAGCAGCCCGGGACAAAACACCGGGGAGCTGTTTTTT.

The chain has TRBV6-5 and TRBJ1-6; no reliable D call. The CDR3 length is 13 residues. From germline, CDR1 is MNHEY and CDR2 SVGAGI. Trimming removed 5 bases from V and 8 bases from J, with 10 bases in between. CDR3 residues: CASSGNEDSPLHF. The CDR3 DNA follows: TGTGCCAGCAGTGGCAACGAGGATTCACCCCTCCACTTT.

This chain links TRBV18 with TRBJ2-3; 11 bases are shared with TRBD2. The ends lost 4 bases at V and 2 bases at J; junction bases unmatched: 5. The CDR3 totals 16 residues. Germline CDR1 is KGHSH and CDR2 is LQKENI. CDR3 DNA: TGTGCCAGCTCACTGACTAGCGGGGCTTTCACAGATACGCAGTATTTT. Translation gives CASSLTSGAFTDTQYF.

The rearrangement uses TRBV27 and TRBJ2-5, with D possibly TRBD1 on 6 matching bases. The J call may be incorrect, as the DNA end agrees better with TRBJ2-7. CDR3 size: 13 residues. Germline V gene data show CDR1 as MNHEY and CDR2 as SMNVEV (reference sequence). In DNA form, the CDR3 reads TGTGCCAGCAGTTTAGGGGGCGGGTACGAGCAGTACTTC. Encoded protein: CASSLGGGYEQYF.

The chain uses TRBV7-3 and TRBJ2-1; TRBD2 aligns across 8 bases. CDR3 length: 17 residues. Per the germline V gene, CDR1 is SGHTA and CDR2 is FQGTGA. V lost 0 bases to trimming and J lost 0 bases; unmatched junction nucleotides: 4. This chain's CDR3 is CASSLTAGGPSYNEQFF. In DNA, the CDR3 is TGTGCCAGCAGCTTAACGGCGGGGGGACCCTCCTACAATGAGCAGTTCTTC.

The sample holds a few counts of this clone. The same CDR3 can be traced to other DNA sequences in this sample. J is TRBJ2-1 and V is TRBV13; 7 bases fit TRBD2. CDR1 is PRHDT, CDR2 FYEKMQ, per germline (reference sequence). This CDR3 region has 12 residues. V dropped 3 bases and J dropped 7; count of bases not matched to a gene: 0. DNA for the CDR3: TGTGCCAGCAGCTTGGGGGGGAATGAGCAGTTCTTC. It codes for CASSLGGNEQFF.

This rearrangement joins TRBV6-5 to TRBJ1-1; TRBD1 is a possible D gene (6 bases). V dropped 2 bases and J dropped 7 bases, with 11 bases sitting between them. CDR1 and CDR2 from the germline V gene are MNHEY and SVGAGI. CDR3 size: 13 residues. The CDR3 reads CASSYAGDREAFF. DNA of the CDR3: TGTGCCAGCAGTTACGCAGGGGACCGTGAAGCTTTCTTT.

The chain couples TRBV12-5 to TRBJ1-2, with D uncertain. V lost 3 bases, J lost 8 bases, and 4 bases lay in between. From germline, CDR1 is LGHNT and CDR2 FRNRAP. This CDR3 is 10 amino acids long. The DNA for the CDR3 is TGTGCTAGTGGTTTTAGGGGCTACACCTTC. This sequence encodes CASGFRGYTF.

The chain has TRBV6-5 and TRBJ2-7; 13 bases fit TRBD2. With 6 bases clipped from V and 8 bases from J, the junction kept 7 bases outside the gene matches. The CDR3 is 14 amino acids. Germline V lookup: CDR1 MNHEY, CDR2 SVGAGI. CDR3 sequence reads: CASRGLAGVQKQYF. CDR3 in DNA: TGTGCCAGCAGAGGACTAGCGGGAGTCCAGAAGCAGTACTTC.